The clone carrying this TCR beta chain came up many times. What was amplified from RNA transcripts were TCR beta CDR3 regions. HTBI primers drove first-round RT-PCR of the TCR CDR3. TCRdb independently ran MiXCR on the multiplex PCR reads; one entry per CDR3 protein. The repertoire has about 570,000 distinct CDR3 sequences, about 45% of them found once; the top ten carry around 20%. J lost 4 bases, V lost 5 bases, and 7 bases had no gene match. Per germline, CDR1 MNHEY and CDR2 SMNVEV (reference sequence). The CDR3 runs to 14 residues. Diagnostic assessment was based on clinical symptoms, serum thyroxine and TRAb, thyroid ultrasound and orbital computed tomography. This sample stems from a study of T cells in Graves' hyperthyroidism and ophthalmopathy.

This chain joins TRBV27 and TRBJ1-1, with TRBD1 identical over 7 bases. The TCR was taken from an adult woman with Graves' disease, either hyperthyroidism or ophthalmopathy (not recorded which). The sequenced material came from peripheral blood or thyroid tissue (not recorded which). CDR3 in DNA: TGTGCCAGCAGTGGGAAACAGGGGACCACTGAAGCTTTCTTT. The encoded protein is CASSGKQGTTEAFF.